The clone carrying this T cell receptor (beta chain) was seen ten or more times. Its specificity is unknown. The sample belongs to a study of T cells after yellow fever vaccination. Study conclusions and caveats: Reappearance after the booster was seen for most primary-vaccination clones, at 96% CD4 and 75% to 90% CD8.

TCRdb itself ran the 5' RACE reads through MiXCR, one entry per CDR3 protein. The table has 150,000 or so distinct CDR3 sequences, 6.6% seen once. Sequencing was performed on CD4+ T cells sorted from PBMCs, taken 10 days after the yellow fever booster vaccination. This TCR was recovered from a man younger than 45 who received the YFV17D yellow fever vaccine.

CDR3 amino acids: CATSRDPGGGTQYF. The CDR3 bases are TGTGCCACCAGCAGAGATCCTGGGGGTGGGACCCAGTACTTC. The V and J genes are TRBV15 and TRBJ2-5, with D possibly being TRBD1 or TRBD2 (5 bases each). The CDR3 totals 14 residues. Trimming took 0 bases from V and 7 from J, leaving 12 bases between them. In germline, CDR1 is LNHNV, CDR2 YYDKDF (reference sequence).